Detailed here is one TCR beta chain. The antigen is unknown. The source of the sample is a study of a mutant IDH1 vaccine in newly diagnosed glioma. The overall study: Treated patients were approximately 60% male, 37.5% female, mean age approximately 40 years. Radiotherapy, temozolomide, or both had been given previously, and both were given to most.

This sample's time point: week 5, during vaccination. Every single dose of the vaccine, 300 ug of mutant IDH1 20-mer peptide, came with topical imiquimod. The study enrolled donors with new WHO grade 3 or 4 IDH1-mutant, ATRX-lost astrocytomas. Only in-frame clones appear in the TCRdb table, and some are missing; sequencing was by immunoSEQ multiplex PCR. The data hold roughly 62,000 clones, with around 84% observed a single time. This receptor was identified in a woman between 50 and 59 years old with glioma. The sequencing used PBMCs, collected from a glioma patient whose treatment included an IDH1 peptide vaccine.

CDR3 nucleotide sequence: TGTGCCAGCAGCCCCGGCGGAGCCCTGGTTTACGAGCAGTACTTC. Translation: CASSPGGALVYEQYF. The V gene is TRBV5-5, the J gene TRBJ2-7; no clear D gene. The germline V and J ends were trimmed by 4 bases and 4 bases, with 18 bases remaining between them. Per the germline V gene, CDR1 is SGHKS and CDR2 is YYEKEE (reference sequence). The CDR3 contains 15 residues.